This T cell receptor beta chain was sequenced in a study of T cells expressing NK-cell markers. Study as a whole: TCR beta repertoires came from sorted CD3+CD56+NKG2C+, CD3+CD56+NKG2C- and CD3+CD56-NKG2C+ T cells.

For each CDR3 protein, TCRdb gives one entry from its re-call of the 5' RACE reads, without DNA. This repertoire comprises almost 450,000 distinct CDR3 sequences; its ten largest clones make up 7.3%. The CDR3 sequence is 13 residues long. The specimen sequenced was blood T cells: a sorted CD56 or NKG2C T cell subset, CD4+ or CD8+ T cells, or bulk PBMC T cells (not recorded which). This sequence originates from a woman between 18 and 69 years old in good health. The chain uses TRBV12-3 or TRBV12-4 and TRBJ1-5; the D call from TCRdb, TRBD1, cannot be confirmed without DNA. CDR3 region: CASSTPGYQPQHF.